These T cell receptor beta chains were read from a single sample in a study of OX40 agonist ivuxolimab in advanced cancers. Sequencing was performed with immunoSEQ multiplex PCR; in TCRdb, only in-frame clones are kept and a portion is missing. The sample holds more than 15,000 clones, 70% to 80% seen once. Sample: CD4+ or CD8+ T cells sorted from blood, taken in a trial of the OX40 agonist ivuxolimab. These receptors were taken from an adult with an advanced solid tumor such as melanoma, head and neck, liver or kidney cancer. Both conserved end residues are part of each CDR3. The D gene is left open where the match is weak. Rows give clone size only sometimes, using once, few, many, or a class for an expanded clone.

v_call,clone_size,d_call,j_call,cdr3_aa,cdr3_nt
TRBV27,NA,NA,TRBJ1-4,CASSPRQAAGFEKLFF,TGTGCCAGCAGTCCTCGACAGGCGGCCGGCTTTGAAAAACTGTTTTTT
TRBV10-3,NA,TRBD2,TRBJ2-1,CAISESSGSLGEQFF,TGTGCCATCAGTGAGTCGAGCGGGAGCTTAGGCGAGCAGTTCTTC
TRBV4-3,NA,TRBD1,TRBJ1-1,CASSQGDRENTEAFF,TGCGCCAGCAGCCAAGGGGACAGGGAGAACACTGAAGCTTTCTTT
TRBV9,NA,NA,TRBJ2-1,CASSGDPYNEQFF,TGTGCCAGCAGCGGCGATCCCTACAATGAGCAGTTCTTC
TRBV6-5,NA,TRBD1,TRBJ2-1,CASSYTGGNEQFF,TGTGCCAGCAGTTACACAGGGGGCAATGAGCAGTTCTTC
TRBV6-5,NA,NA,TRBJ1-1,CASSYYSNTEAFF,TGTGCCAGCAGTTACTACTCGAACACTGAAGCTTTCTTT
TRBV7-9,NA,NA,TRBJ1-2,CASSLIGRGGYTF,TGTGCCAGCAGCTTAATCGGCCGGGGAGGCTACACCTTC
TRBV4-1,NA,TRBD1,TRBJ2-1,CASSEDREQFF,TGCGCCAGCAGCGAGGACAGGGAGCAGTTCTTC
TRBV9,NA,TRBD1,TRBJ1-2,CASSLTGFGENYGYTF,TGTGCCAGCAGCCTGACAGGGTTCGGCGAAAACTATGGCTACACCTTC
TRBV25-1,NA,NA,TRBJ2-7,CASSEFPQASYEQYF,TGTGCCAGCAGTGAATTCCCCCAGGCGTCCTACGAGCAGTACTTC
TRBV5-3,NA,NA,TRBJ1-4,CASSLDEKLFF,TGTGCCAGCAGCTTAGATGAAAAACTGTTTTTT
TRBV18,NA,TRBD2,TRBJ2-3,CASSPGLAGGPSDTQYF,TGTGCCAGCTCCCCGGGACTAGCGGGAGGGCCGTCAGATACGCAGTATTTT
TRBV7-6,few,TRBD1,TRBJ2-7,CASSLTGTGLPEQYF,TGTGCCAGCAGCTTGACCGGGACAGGGTTGCCCGAGCAGTACTTC
TRBV7-9,NA,NA,TRBJ1-2,CASSLAPGHPNYGYTF,TGTGCCAGCAGCTTAGCGCCTGGACACCCTAACTATGGCTACACCTTC
TRBV5-5,few,TRBD1,TRBJ1-1,CASSENRGDYTEAFF,TGTGCCAGCAGCGAAAACAGGGGGGATTACACTGAAGCTTTCTTT
TRBV6-1,NA,TRBD2,TRBJ2-1,CASSDRSGGSFNEQFF,TGTGCCAGCAGTGATCGGAGCGGGGGGTCATTCAATGAGCAGTTCTTC
TRBV5-5,NA,TRBD1,TRBJ1-1,CASSLDGTVGTEAFF,TGTGCCAGCAGCTTGGACGGGACAGTAGGCACTGAAGCTTTCTTT
TRBV18,few,TRBD1,TRBJ2-7,CASSPIDRVSYEQYF,TGTGCCAGCTCACCAATCGACAGGGTCTCCTACGAGCAGTACTTC
TRBV6-5,NA,NA,TRBJ2-7,CASSFTEDAYEQYF,TGTGCCAGCAGCTTCACGGAGGATGCCTACGAGCAGTACTTC
TRBV4-2,NA,NA,TRBJ1-3,CASSQDPLSGNTIYF,TGTGCCAGCAGCCAAGATCCTCTCTCTGGAAACACCATATATTTT
TRBV10-2,NA,TRBD2,TRBJ2-7,CASRTAREGYEQYF,TGCGCCAGCAGGACTGCCCGGGAGGGCTACGAGCAGTACTTC
TRBV13,NA,NA,TRBJ2-7,CASSLIQGSYEQYF,TGTGCCAGCAGCTTAATTCAGGGTTCGTACGAGCAGTACTTC